This T cell receptor (beta chain) was sequenced in a study of CD8 T cells in ankylosing spondylitis. Study-level results: Clones that were linked to disease were CD8+ and were relatively rare in peripheral blood. Disease-associated clones were reportedly significantly overrepresented in matched ankylosing spondylitis synovial fluid. What appeared characteristic of ankylosing spondylitis blood was a TCR beta motif of 7 or 8 highly homologous variants.

By quantitative 5'-RACE with molecular barcodes, the TCR beta libraries were made. TCRdb redid the calling of the 5' RACE reads with MiXCR, one entry per CDR3 protein. The sample has roughly 350,000 distinct CDR3 sequences, 8% seen once. The CDR3 sequence is 14 residues long. V lost 3 bases and J lost 4, with 12 bases in between. From germline, CDR1 is SGHRS and CDR2 YFSETQ. Of note for this clonotype: The antigen is unknown.

The receptor was isolated from a male donor with ankylosing spondylitis. The specimen sequenced was blood, either unsorted or a sorted T cell fraction (not recorded which). The chain uses TRBV5-1 and TRBJ2-3; a weak D match, TRBD1 (7 bases). The CDR3 here is CASSSPRGADTQYF. CDR3 DNA: TGCGCCAGCAGCTCGCCCAGGGGGGCAGATACGCAGTATTTT.